The TCR beta chain described here comes from a study of regulatory T cells in long-lasting Graves disease. Findings and caveats of the study: Only peripheral blood was studied, not thyroid tissue.

As to time point: newly diagnosed GD, antithyroid drugs for less than 3 months. TCR sequences were obtained from RNA taken from PBMCs. This clonotype was seen many times. Its antigen is not identified. CDR1 and CDR2 from the germline V gene are DFQATT and SNEGSKA (reference sequence). There are 15 residues in the CDR3. The V segment lost 0 bases and the J segment 5 bases; nucleotides outside the gene matches: 5. Libraries of TCR beta came from iRepertoire HTBI primers plus Arm-PCR of CDR3 regions. TCRdb re-derived calls from the multiplex PCR reads in MiXCR, one entry per CDR3 protein. Of 300,000 to 400,000 distinct CDR3 sequences detected, over 15% appear once; the ten largest clones hold roughly 29%. Separately, the same data were catalogued under a study of T cells in Graves' hyperthyroidism and ophthalmopathy. That report notes: Peripheral blood also featured most of the thyroid clonotypes expanded above 0.001.

The genes are TRBV20-1 and TRBJ2-2; 8 nucleotides match TRBD2. This specimen consisted of peripheral blood mononuclear cells (PBMCs), obtained at new diagnosis, from a patient treated with antithyroid drugs. This receptor was obtained from a man aged 40-50 years with Graves disease. The CDR3 DNA sequence: TGCAGTGCTAGAGATGGCCAGCGGGGGACCGGGGAGCTGTTTTTT. As protein: CSARDGQRGTGELFF.